This note documents a single T cell receptor (beta chain) sequence. No antigen is known for it. J was trimmed by 1 base and V by 3 bases; bases with no gene match: 8. CDR3 length: 17 amino acids. Germline CDR1 MDHEN, CDR2 SYDVKM. The donors were in the roughly 120-subject validation cohort, distinct from the approximately 730-subject first cohort. Profiling relied on immunoSEQ multiplex PCR, and the TCRdb table lists in-frame clones only, not all of them. The data contain tens of thousands of clones, around 93% of them singletons. These data originate in a study of cytomegalovirus exposure and HLA in healthy donors. Study context: Later analysis reported that the roughly 110 validation repertoires shared the platform of the approximately 620 first-cohort repertoires. Study-wide results and caveats: Despite most TCR sequences being rare, some public TCRs occurred in many donors. The study labeled around 160 TCR beta chains cytomegalovirus-associated.

The chain combines TRBV28 with TRBJ2-7; 11 bases are a match to TRBD1. The source of this sequence is a woman aged 30 to 39 in good health and CMV-seropositive. The sequenced material came from PBMCs. The CDR3 protein is CASSFIFGTGGSYEQYF. The CDR3 bases are TGTGCCAGCAGTTTCATCTTCGGGACAGGGGGATCCTACGAGCAGTACTTC.